The T cell receptor (beta chain) described here comes from a study of regulatory T cells in long-lasting Graves disease. In the case of this clonotype: Its target is unknown.

Germline loops: CDR1 SEHNR, CDR2 FQNEAQ (reference sequence). The CDR3 contains 16 residues. The V end was cut by 5 bases, the J end by 4 bases, with 18 bases between. Study-wide findings and caveats: TRBV28, TRBJ1-2 and TRBJ2-5 emerged as the favored segments in persistent disease.

Documented time point: newly diagnosed GD, antithyroid drugs for less than 3 months. Extracted PBMC RNA gave rise to the TCR library. For TCR beta, libraries came from iRepertoire HTBI primers and Arm-PCR of CDR3 regions. TCRdb used MiXCR to reprocess the multiplex PCR reads, holding one entry per CDR3 protein. The profile covers roughly 420,000 distinct CDR3 sequences, with 14% appearing a single time and roughly 18% taken by the ten largest. The sample also formed part of further work on T cells in Graves' hyperthyroidism and ophthalmopathy. That study reports: Uncontrolled infection, other autoimmune disease, pregnancy or lactation disqualified patients from enrolment.

The receptor was isolated from a woman between 50 and 59 years old with Graves disease. V usage is TRBV7-9 and J usage is TRBJ2-1, with D possibly TRBD1 on 6 matching bases. Sample: peripheral blood mononuclear cells (PBMCs), taken at new diagnosis, from a patient treated with antithyroid drugs. For the CDR3, the DNA is TGTGCCAGCAGCACCTTTCCCCGTGGACAGTACAATGAGCAGTTCTTC. Protein product: CASSTFPRGQYNEQFF.